Here is one T cell receptor beta chain with its context. The target antigen is unknown. These data are taken from a study of T cell repertoires in cytomegalovirus infection. The overall study: It was recently identified HLA-C-restricted and well-studied HLA-B-restricted CMV epitopes that the study used. Study-wide results and limits: Summed frequency of public TCR beta families distinguished CMV carriers with the relevant HLA. The ex vivo response showed dominance by HLA-C-restricted CMV-specific TCR beta clonotypes.

TCRdb analysed the reads with MiXCR anew, one entry per CDR3 protein. The data contain 650,000 to 900,000 distinct CDR3 sequences, 25% to 30% of them singletons. V was trimmed by 3 bases and J by 2 bases, leaving 6 bases between them. The CDR3 length is 13 residues. Germline CDR1 and CDR2: SGHVS and FNYEAQ. This chain connects TRBV7-6 to TRBJ2-3; D unresolved. This TCR came from a human donor in good health (CMV status not recorded). Some clones in this sample may be carry-over from other donors' samples. The sample was cultured CD8+ T cells from PBMCs, taken from culture after CMV antigen stimulation. Here the CDR3 reads CASSFEATDTQYF. The CDR3 DNA reads as TGTGCCAGCAGCTTCGAGGCCACAGATACGCAGTATTTT.